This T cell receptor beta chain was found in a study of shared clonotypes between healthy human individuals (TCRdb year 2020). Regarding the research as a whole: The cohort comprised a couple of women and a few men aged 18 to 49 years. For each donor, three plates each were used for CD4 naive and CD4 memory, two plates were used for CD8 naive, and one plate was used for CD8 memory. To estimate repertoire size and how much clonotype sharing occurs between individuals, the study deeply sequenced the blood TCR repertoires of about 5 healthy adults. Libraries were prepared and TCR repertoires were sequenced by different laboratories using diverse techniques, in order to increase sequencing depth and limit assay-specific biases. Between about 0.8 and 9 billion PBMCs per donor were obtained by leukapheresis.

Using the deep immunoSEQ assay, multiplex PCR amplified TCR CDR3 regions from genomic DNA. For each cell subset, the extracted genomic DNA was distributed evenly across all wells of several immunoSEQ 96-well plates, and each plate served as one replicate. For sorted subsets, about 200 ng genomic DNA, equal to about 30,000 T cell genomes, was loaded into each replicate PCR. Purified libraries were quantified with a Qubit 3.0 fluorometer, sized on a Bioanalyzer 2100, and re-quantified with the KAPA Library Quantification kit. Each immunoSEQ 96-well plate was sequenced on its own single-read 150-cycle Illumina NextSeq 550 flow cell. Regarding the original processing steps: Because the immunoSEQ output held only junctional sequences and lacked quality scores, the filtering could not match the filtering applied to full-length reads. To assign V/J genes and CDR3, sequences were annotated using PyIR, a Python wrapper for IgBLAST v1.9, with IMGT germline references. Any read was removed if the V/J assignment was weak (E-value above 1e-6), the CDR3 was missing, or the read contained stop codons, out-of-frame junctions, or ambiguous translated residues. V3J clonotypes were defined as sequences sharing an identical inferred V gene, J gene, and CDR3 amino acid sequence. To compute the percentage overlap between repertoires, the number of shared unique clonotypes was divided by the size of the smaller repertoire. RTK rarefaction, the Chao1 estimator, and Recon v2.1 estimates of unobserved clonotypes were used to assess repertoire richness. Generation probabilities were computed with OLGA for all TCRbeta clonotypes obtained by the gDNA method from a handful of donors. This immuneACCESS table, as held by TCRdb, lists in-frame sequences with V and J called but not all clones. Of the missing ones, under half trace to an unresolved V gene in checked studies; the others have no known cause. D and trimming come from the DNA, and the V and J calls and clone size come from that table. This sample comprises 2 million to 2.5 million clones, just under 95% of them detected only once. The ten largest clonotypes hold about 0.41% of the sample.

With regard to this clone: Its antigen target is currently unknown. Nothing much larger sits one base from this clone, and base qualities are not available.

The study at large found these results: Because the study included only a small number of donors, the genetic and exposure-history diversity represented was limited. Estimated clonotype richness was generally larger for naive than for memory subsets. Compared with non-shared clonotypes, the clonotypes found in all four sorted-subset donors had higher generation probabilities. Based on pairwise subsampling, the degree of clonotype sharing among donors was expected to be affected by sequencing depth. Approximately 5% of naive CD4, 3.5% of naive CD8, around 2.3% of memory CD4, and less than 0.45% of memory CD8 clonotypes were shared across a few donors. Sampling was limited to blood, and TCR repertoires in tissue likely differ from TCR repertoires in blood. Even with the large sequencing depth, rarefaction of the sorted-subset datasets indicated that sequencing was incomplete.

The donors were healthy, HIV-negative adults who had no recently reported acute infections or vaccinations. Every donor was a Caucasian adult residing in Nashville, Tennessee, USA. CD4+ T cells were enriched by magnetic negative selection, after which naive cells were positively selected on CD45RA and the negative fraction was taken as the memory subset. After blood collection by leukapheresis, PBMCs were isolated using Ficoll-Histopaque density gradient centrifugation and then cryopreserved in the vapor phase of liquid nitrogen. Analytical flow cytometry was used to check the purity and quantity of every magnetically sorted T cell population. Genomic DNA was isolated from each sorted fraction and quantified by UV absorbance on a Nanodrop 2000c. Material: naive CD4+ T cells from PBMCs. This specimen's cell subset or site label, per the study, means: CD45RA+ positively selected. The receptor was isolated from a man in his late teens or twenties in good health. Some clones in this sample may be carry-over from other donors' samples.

The CDR3 reads as follows: CASSLSSAGGFYNEQFF. The DNA sequence is TGTGCCAGCAGCCTATCGTCAGCGGGAGGATTCTACAATGAGCAGTTCTTC. The V gene is TRBV4-2 and the J gene is TRBJ2-1; 9 central bases correspond to TRBD2. Trimming takes 4 bases off V and 3 bases off J; junction bases not matched to a gene: 10. Taken from cysteine to phenylalanine, the CDR3 has 17 residues. The sequence is cut down to CDR3 DNA, 51 bases in frame from base 1. CDR1 and CDR2 are read off the germline V gene as LGHNA and YNFKEQ.